These T cell receptor beta chains were read from a single sample in a study of T cell responses to AZD1222 COVID-19 vaccine. Only in-frame clones appear in the TCRdb table, and some are missing; sequencing was by immunoSEQ multiplex PCR. The sample lists some 150,000 clones; around 91% were seen once. Sequenced here: peripheral blood, sampled on day 0 of AZD1222 vaccination. These receptor sequences come from an adult in good health. The CDR3 runs from the conserved cysteine through the conserved F or W. The D gene is left open where the match is weak. Expanded clones get a size class; other rows say once, few or many, or leave the size out.

v_call,cdr3_length,d_call,clone_size,j_call,cdr3_aa,cdr3_nt
TRBV6-2/TRBV6-3,16,NA,NA,TRBJ2-2,CASSPGRGRYTGELFF,TGTGCCAGCAGTCCAGGGCGGGGCCGTTACACCGGGGAGCTGTTTTTT
TRBV9,17,NA,NA,TRBJ2-2,CASSTLAWGPNTGELFF,TGTGCCAGCAGCACCCTAGCATGGGGACCGAACACCGGGGAGCTGTTTTTT
TRBV10-3,15,TRBD1,NA,TRBJ1-4,CAISSTQGTNEKLFF,TGTGCCATCAGTAGCACACAGGGGACTAATGAAAAACTGTTTTTT
TRBV7-3,16,TRBD1,NA,TRBJ2-1,CASSLAGQAGHNEQFF,TGTGCCAGCAGCTTAGCGGGACAGGCTGGCCACAATGAGCAGTTCTTC
TRBV6-1,14,NA,NA,TRBJ2-7,CASSEDRAGEEQYF,TGTGCCAGCAGTGAAGACCGTGCAGGGGAGGAGCAGTACTTC
TRBV18,14,TRBD2,NA,TRBJ2-5,CASSLGLVQETQYF,TGTGCCAGCTCACTCGGACTAGTCCAGGAGACCCAGTACTTC
TRBV9,14,NA,NA,TRBJ2-7,CASSVGRGVDEQYF,TGTGCCAGCAGCGTAGGGAGGGGTGTGGACGAGCAGTACTTC
TRBV15,14,TRBD1,NA,TRBJ1-1,CATSLRQGNTEAFF,TGTGCCACCAGCTTGAGACAGGGGAACACTGAAGCTTTCTTT
TRBV6-2/TRBV6-3,12,NA,NA,TRBJ1-1,CASSPPSTEAFF,TGTGCCAGCAGCCCTCCTAGCACTGAAGCTTTCTTT
TRBV12-3/TRBV12-4,12,NA,NA,TRBJ1-2,CASTGQNYGYTF,TGTGCCAGCACGGGCCAGAACTATGGCTACACCTTC
TRBV2,13,NA,NA,TRBJ2-3,CARGDRPTDTQYF,TGTGCCAGGGGGGACCGGCCGACAGATACGCAGTATTTT
TRBV7-9,16,NA,NA,TRBJ2-2,CASSLGLVIATGELFF,TGTGCCAGCAGCTTAGGACTAGTTATCGCCACCGGGGAGCTGTTTTTT
TRBV6-6,14,TRBD2,NA,TRBJ2-5,CASRSGGAGETQYF,TGTGCCAGCAGATCCGGGGGGGCAGGAGAGACCCAGTACTTC
TRBV10-3,14,NA,NA,TRBJ2-7,CAISEAVTLYEQYF,TGTGCCATCAGTGAGGCTGTGACTCTCTACGAGCAGTACTTC
TRBV7-9,18,NA,NA,TRBJ2-3,CASSQGRGAGSNADTQYF,TGTGCCAGCAGCCAGGGTCGTGGGGCGGGATCAAATGCGGATACGCAGTATTTT
TRBV18,14,NA,NA,TRBJ2-7,CASSPPSGPYEQYF,TGTGCCAGCTCACCACCTTCAGGGCCCTACGAGCAGTACTTC
TRBV11-3,13,NA,NA,TRBJ2-2,CASSFTGAGELFF,TGTGCCAGCAGCTTCACGGGGGCCGGGGAGCTGTTTTTT
TRBV19,13,NA,NA,TRBJ2-7,CASKARDSYEQYF,TGTGCCAGTAAGGCGAGGGACTCCTACGAGCAGTACTTC
TRBV6-6,12,NA,once,TRBJ1-1,CASTRGVSEAFF,TGTGCCAGCACGAGGGGGGTTTCTGAAGCTTTCTTT
TRBV14,15,NA,NA,TRBJ1-4,CASSQDRGSNEKLFF,TGTGCCAGCAGCCAAGATAGAGGCAGTAATGAAAAACTGTTTTTT
TRBV19,13,NA,once,TRBJ1-5,CASSIDRGQPQHF,TGTGCCAGTAGTATAGATCGAGGCCAGCCCCAGCATTTT
TRBV29-1,11,NA,NA,TRBJ1-1,CSARLGRGAFF,TGCAGCGCCCGCCTAGGACGGGGAGCTTTCTTT
TRBV18,15,NA,NA,TRBJ1-4,CASSASGPVYEKLFF,TGTGCCAGCTCTGCGAGCGGGCCTGTATACGAAAAACTGTTTTTT
TRBV7-7,13,NA,NA,TRBJ2-2,CASSFRLTGELFF,TGTGCCAGCAGCTTCCGTCTCACCGGGGAGCTGTTTTTT
TRBV11-2,15,NA,medium-sized,TRBJ1-3,CASSSHSSSGNTIYF,TGTGCCAGCAGCTCGCACAGTAGCTCTGGAAACACCATATATTTT
TRBV6-2/TRBV6-3,15,NA,NA,TRBJ2-5,CASSLGAGYQETQYF,TGTGCCAGCAGTCTAGGGGCAGGGTACCAAGAGACCCAGTACTTC
TRBV27,14,NA,NA,TRBJ1-6,CASGLWAGVAPLHF,TGTGCCAGCGGACTTTGGGCGGGCGTCGCGCCCCTCCACTTT
TRBV14,16,NA,once,TRBJ2-3,CASSQDQLSGTDTQYF,TGTGCCAGCAGCCAAGATCAGCTCTCCGGCACAGATACGCAGTATTTT
TRBV27,13,NA,NA,TRBJ1-1,CASSPRTGTEAFF,TGTGCCAGCAGCCCCCGAACAGGGACTGAAGCTTTCTTT
TRBV6-2/TRBV6-3,15,TRBD1,NA,TRBJ2-3,CASSPPGQDTDTQYF,TGTGCCAGCAGTCCCCCGGGACAGGACACAGATACGCAGTATTTT
TRBV2,14,TRBD1,once,TRBJ1-5,CASSGGTAGQPQHF,TGTGCCAGCAGTGGAGGGACAGCTGGTCAGCCCCAGCATTTT
TRBV4-3,15,NA,NA,TRBJ1-4,CASSQGAATNEKLFF,TGCGCCAGCAGCCAAGGGGCTGCAACTAATGAAAAACTGTTTTTT
TRBV29-1,12,NA,NA,TRBJ1-3,CSFQGSGNTIYF,TGCAGCTTTCAGGGGTCTGGAAACACCATATATTTT
TRBV2,11,NA,NA,TRBJ1-1,CASSYFGEAFF,TGTGCCAGCAGCTACTTCGGGGAAGCTTTCTTT
TRBV3-1/TRBV3-2,14,TRBD1,NA,TRBJ2-5,CASSQAGGKETQYF,TGTGCCAGCAGCCAAGCAGGGGGCAAGGAGACCCAGTACTTC
TRBV19,15,NA,NA,TRBJ2-2,CASSSPRDYTGELFF,TGTGCCAGTAGTTCCCCCAGGGATTATACCGGGGAGCTGTTTTTT
TRBV7-9,12,NA,NA,TRBJ2-3,CASSRQGDTQYF,TGTGCCAGCAGTCGACAAGGTGATACGCAGTATTTT
TRBV9,12,NA,NA,TRBJ2-3,CASSAFTDTQYF,TGTGCCAGCAGCGCCTTCACAGATACGCAGTATTTT
TRBV3-1/TRBV3-2,14,NA,NA,TRBJ2-5,CASSQGAVQETQYF,TGTGCCAGCAGCCAAGGGGCCGTCCAAGAGACCCAGTACTTC
TRBV6-1,16,NA,NA,TRBJ2-7,CASSEAPGPRFYEQYF,TGTGCCAGCAGTGAAGCCCCCGGACCCCGATTCTACGAGCAGTACTTC
TRBV7-3,18,TRBD2,NA,TRBJ2-5,CASSLSPGLAVGKETQYF,TGTGCCAGCAGCTTATCCCCCGGACTAGCGGTTGGGAAAGAGACCCAGTACTTC
TRBV6-6,13,NA,once,TRBJ2-7,CASSYVSIYEQYF,TGTGCCAGCAGTTATGTGTCTATTTACGAGCAGTACTTC
TRBV4-3,19,NA,NA,TRBJ1-5,CASSQELQAGYYSNQPQHF,TGCGCCAGCAGCCAAGAGCTCCAGGCCGGATATTATAGCAATCAGCCCCAGCATTTT
TRBV5-1,16,NA,NA,TRBJ2-1,CASSLRFGSGYNEQFF,TGCGCCAGCAGCTTGCGGTTCGGTAGCGGATACAATGAGCAGTTCTTC
TRBV7-3,16,TRBD2,NA,TRBJ2-3,CASSSASGGLTDTQYF,TGTGCCAGCAGCTCGGCTAGCGGGGGACTCACAGATACGCAGTATTTT
TRBV28,15,TRBD2,NA,TRBJ2-5,CASEGAGGYEETQYF,TGTGCCTCTGAGGGAGCGGGAGGGTACGAAGAGACCCAGTACTTC
TRBV7-9,12,NA,NA,TRBJ1-2,CASSLAGQGYTF,TGTGCCAGCAGCTTGGCAGGGCAAGGCTACACCTTC
TRBV28,11,NA,NA,TRBJ1-2,CATRDNYGYTF,TGTGCCACCCGAGATAACTATGGCTACACCTTC
TRBV24-1,15,TRBD1,NA,TRBJ2-7,CATSALRDSSYEQYF,TGTGCCACCAGCGCACTCCGGGACAGCTCCTACGAGCAGTACTTC
TRBV5-8,19,NA,once,TRBJ2-7,CASSAQGFPLSISSYEQYF,TGTGCCAGCAGCGCGCAGGGGTTCCCACTCAGCATCAGCTCCTACGAGCAGTACTTC
TRBV6-4,13,NA,NA,TRBJ2-3,CASSRDRTDTQYF,TGTGCCAGCAGCAGGGACCGCACAGATACGCAGTATTTT
TRBV5-1,16,TRBD1,NA,TRBJ1-6,CASSYTGQSYNSPLHF,TGCGCCAGCAGCTATACGGGACAGTCTTATAATTCACCCCTCCACTTT
TRBV10-3,13,TRBD1,NA,TRBJ1-2,CAISEQGAEGYTF,TGTGCCATCAGTGAACAGGGGGCGGAGGGCTACACCTTC
TRBV6-5,15,NA,NA,TRBJ1-1,CASSYGAGIESEAFF,TGTGCCAGCAGTTACGGGGCAGGAATAGAATCTGAAGCTTTCTTT
TRBV5-1,14,NA,NA,TRBJ2-3,CASSFGPSTDTQYF,TGCGCCAGCAGCTTCGGACCGAGCACAGATACGCAGTATTTT
TRBV4-3,14,NA,NA,TRBJ1-2,CASSHAALDYGYTF,TGCGCCAGCAGCCACGCCGCACTGGACTATGGCTACACCTTC
TRBV19,16,TRBD2,NA,TRBJ2-7,CATPNDRTSGYYEQYF,TGTGCCACTCCTAACGACCGGACTAGCGGATACTACGAGCAGTACTTC
TRBV4-2,16,TRBD2,once,TRBJ2-3,CASSQVRAGGIDTQYF,TGTGCCAGCAGCCAAGTTCGAGCGGGAGGGATAGATACGCAGTATTTT
TRBV2,12,NA,NA,TRBJ1-1,CASSGGRTEAFF,TGTGCCAGCAGTGGGGGACGGACTGAAGCTTTCTTT
TRBV24-1,16,NA,few,TRBJ1-1,CATSDWDGRMNTEAFF,TGTGCCACCAGTGATTGGGACGGCCGAATGAACACTGAAGCTTTCTTT